This paragraph covers one T cell receptor (beta chain) sequence. Original processing notes: Using reference gene primer amplification, nucleated cell counts were estimated. Only in-frame clones appear in the TCRdb table, and some are missing; sequencing was by immunoSEQ multiplex PCR. D and trimming were read from the DNA, whereas the V and J calls and clone size are those reported in that table. The data contain 250,000 to 350,000 clones, roughly 90% of them singletons. Germline CDR1 MNHEY, CDR2 SMNVEV (reference sequence). The CDR3 consists of 14 residues. V was trimmed by 5 bases and J by 8 bases, leaving 18 bases between them. This sample is part of a study of blood T cell repertoires in COVID-19. Study as a whole: Researchers got acute and convalescent COVID-19 samples from the United States, Italy and Spain. Nucleic acid was either cDNA or gDNA, and it came from T cells, B-cell-depleted T cells, or PBMCs.

Patients at the Seattle site were enrolled during active infection and followed longitudinally. This sequence originates from a woman aged 30 to 39 with COVID-19, enrolled during active disease. This chain joins TRBV27 and TRBJ1-2; D call uncertain. Sequencing used peripheral blood. The DNA for the CDR3 is TGTGCCAGCAGTATCGGATACGGTACGGGGGGCTACACCTTC. Its translation: CASSIGYGTGGYTF.